This T cell receptor (beta chain) was recovered during a study of OX40 agonist ivuxolimab in advanced cancers. Study findings and constraints: CD8+ T cells were the subset that, on average, had more expanded clones than CD4+.

The CDR3 extends over 16 amino acids. Germline values: CDR1 LNHDA, CDR2 SQIVND (reference sequence). This clone appeared once. Its matching antigen is unknown. The protocol was immunoSEQ multiplex PCR, while the TCRdb copy is restricted to in-frame clones and leaves out a portion. The profile shows around 66,000 clones, 70% to 90% of them singletons. Sequencing was performed on CD4+ or CD8+ T cells sorted from blood, taken in a trial of the OX40 agonist ivuxolimab. The V and J genes are TRBV19 and TRBJ2-5, with D possibly matching TRBD1 (8 bases). The J call is in doubt because the DNA end fits TRBJ2-7 better. This sequence originates from an adult with an advanced solid tumor such as melanoma, head and neck, liver or kidney cancer. CDR3 loop: CASSMGGTGRSYEQYF. The DNA of the CDR3 is TGTGCCAGTAGTATGGGGGGGACAGGTCGCTCCTACGAGCAGTACTTC.